Below are 16 T cell receptor beta chains sequenced from a single sample in a study of shared clonotypes between healthy human individuals. The table came from immunoSEQ multiplex PCR; TCRdb's copy has only in-frame clones and leaves some out. The sample carries about 680,000 clones, roughly 70% recorded once. Input material: memory CD4+ T cells sorted from blood. Subset noted: CD45RA-negative fraction. The source is a woman aged 25 to 45 in good health.

The V and J genes are TRBV2 and TRBJ2-7; 8 bases agree with TRBD2. CDR1 is SNHLY, CDR2 FYNNEI, per germline. CDR3 length: 16 residues. Trimming took 2 bases from V and 0 from J; bases not matched to a gene: 6. The CDR3, as DNA: TGTGCCAGCAGTGAAATCGGTCTAGCGGGCTCCTACGAGCAGTACTTC. Translation: CASSEIGLAGSYEQYF. Filled out from reference TRBV2 and TRBJ2-7, the complete variable domain reads EPEVTQTPSHQVTQMGQEVILRCVPISNHLYFYWYRQILGQKVEFLVSFYNNEISEKSEIFDDQFSVERPDGSNFTLKIRSTKLEDSAMYFCASSEIGLAGSYEQYFGPGTRLTVT.

This clone was picked up a small number of times. Other DNA sequences of this sample code for an identical CDR3. The chain combines TRBV5-1 with TRBJ2-2; no definite D call. The V gene lost 2 bases and the J gene lost 3 bases, with 11 bases spanning the gap. CDR3 size: 15 residues. CDR1 is SGHRS, CDR2 YFSETQ, per germline. DNA of the CDR3: TGCGCCAGCAGCTTTGGGGATCGGGACACCGGGGAGCTGTTTTTT. It translates to CASSFGDRDTGELFF.

J is TRBJ2-7 and V is TRBV6-1; D gene unclear. Germline CDR1 reads MNHNS; CDR2 reads SASEGT. Trimming removed 3 bases from V and 3 bases from J, with 12 bases in between. This CDR3 is built from 14 residues. CDR3 in amino acids: CASSDGLEDYEQYF. CDR3 DNA: TGTGCCAGCAGTGATGGGCTAGAAGACTACGAGCAGTACTTC.

As to this clone: A much larger clone sits a single nucleotide away, making a read error possible. The genes are TRBV5-1 and TRBJ2-1, with TRBD2 identical over 7 bases. V gave up 0 bases and J gave up 2 bases; unmatched junction bases: 2. Germline assignment: CDR1 SGHRS and CDR2 YFSETQ. The CDR3 covers 15 residues. CDR3 loop: CASSLGGSPYNEQFF. The CDR3 nucleotides read TGCGCCAGCAGCTTGGGCGGGAGCCCCTACAATGAGCAGTTCTTC.

This clone was counted between two and nine times. The genes are TRBV28 and TRBJ2-7; TRBD1 is a possible D gene (5 bases). Trimming shortened V by 5 bases and J by 5 bases, and 16 bases separated the two germline ends. Germline CDR1 and CDR2: MDHEN and SYDVKM. The CDR3 runs to 14 residues. The CDR3 nucleotides are TGTGCCAGCAGTGCAGCAGGGTTTTCCGACGAGCAGTACTTC. Translating it yields CASSAAGFSDEQYF.

CDR3 loop: CASTARDGKRGEKLFF. Here the CDR3 DNA reads TGTGCCAGCACCGCGAGGGACGGAAAGAGGGGTGAAAAACTGTTTTTT. V is TRBV19 and J is TRBJ1-4, with D tentatively TRBD1 (5 bases). Germline lookup yields CDR1 LNHDA and CDR2 SQIVND (reference sequence). V gave up 9 bases and J gave up 7 bases, with 24 bases separating them. The CDR3 consists of 16 residues.

A single count supports this clone. The J gene is TRBJ2-7, the V gene TRBV6-1; possibly TRBD1 for D (7 bases). Between the trimmed V and J ends, which lost 1 base and 3 bases, there was a span of 13 bases. Germline V gives CDR1 MNHNS, CDR2 SASEGT. The CDR3 has 15 residues. In DNA form, the CDR3 reads TGTGCCAGCAGTGAAGGCGGGACAGCGTACTACGAGCAGTACTTC. Residues: CASSEGGTAYYEQYF.

The chain employs TRBV19 and TRBJ1-2; no definite D call. The CDR3 length is 14 residues. V was cut by 1 base and J by 2 bases, with 8 bases left in between. Germline assignment: CDR1 LNHDA and CDR2 SQIVND (reference sequence). The CDR3: CASSIVPPNYGYTF. The CDR3, as DNA: TGTGCCAGTAGTATAGTCCCACCCAACTATGGCTACACCTTC.

This clone is a singleton in its sample. The chain has TRBV7-8 and TRBJ2-6; D ambiguous. CDR3 length: 15 residues. V shed 2 bases and J shed 0 bases, with 5 bases lying between them. Per germline, CDR1 SGHVS and CDR2 FQNEAQ. This CDR3 reads CASSLRFSGANVLTF. In DNA form, the CDR3 reads TGTGCCAGCAGCTTAAGGTTCTCTGGGGCCAACGTCCTGACTTTC.

This sequence joins TRBV5-1 and TRBJ2-5; 8 bases are a match to TRBD2. From germline, CDR1 is SGHRS and CDR2 YFSETQ. The CDR3 length is 14 residues. V lost 4 bases, J lost 5 bases, and 7 bases stayed unmatched. CDR3 coding DNA: TGCGCCAGCAGCATTCGGGCGGGAGGTGAGACCCAGTACTTC. Translated: CASSIRAGGETQYF.

This clone turned up a few times. The V gene is TRBV6-1, the J gene TRBJ1-4; 10 positions agree with TRBD1. There are 14 residues in the CDR3. The germline V gene has CDR1 MNHNS and CDR2 SASEGT. Trimming took 6 bases from V and 8 from J; bases not matched to a gene: 6. The chain's CDR3 is CASRAGQGGEKLFF. CDR3 sequence (DNA): TGTGCCAGCAGGGCTGGACAGGGGGGCGAAAAACTGTTTTTT.

This chain joins TRBV27 and TRBJ2-7; TRBD2 is a possible D gene (6 bases). The germline V gene has CDR1 MNHEY and CDR2 SMNVEV (reference sequence). The CDR3 is 16 amino acids. Deletions cut 4 bases from V and 2 bases from J, with 18 bases between. The CDR3, as DNA: TGTGCCAGCAGTTCCTGGCGGGGTAGCGTGACCTACGAGCAGTACTTC. This encodes CASSSWRGSVTYEQYF.

V is TRBV5-1 and J is TRBJ2-1; no reliable D call. The CDR3 totals 13 residues. With 3 bases removed from V and 6 bases from J, the gap between germline ends came to 10 bases. The germline V gene encodes CDR1 SGHRS and CDR2 YFSETQ. This chain's CDR3 is CASSSPAFNEQFF. The DNA for the CDR3 is TGCGCCAGCAGCTCGCCAGCGTTCAATGAGCAGTTCTTC. Looking up the rest from reference TRBV5-1 and TRBJ2-1 gives the full variable domain: KAGVTQTPRYLIKTRGQQVTLSCSPISGHRSVSWYQQTPGQGLQFLFEYFSETQRNKGNFPGRFSGRQFSNSRSEMNVSTLELGDSALYLCASSSPAFNEQFFGPGTRLTVL.

The chain uses TRBV19 and TRBJ2-3; D remains unclear. This CDR3 spans 14 amino acids. Germline values: CDR1 LNHDA, CDR2 SQIVND (reference sequence). V was shortened by 5 bases and J by 3 bases, with 12 bases between the two germline ends. The DNA of the CDR3 is TGTGCCAGTAGTTATACAGCCCCAACAGATACGCAGTATTTT. Translating gives CASSYTAPTDTQYF.

DNA for the CDR3: TGTGCCAGCAGTTACTCGCAGACGGGAGGAAACACCATATATTTT. Translating gives CASSYSQTGGNTIYF. The chain employs TRBV6-6 and TRBJ1-3; D gene unclear. Germline CDR1 MNHNY, CDR2 SVGAGI (reference sequence). The length of the CDR3 is 15 residues. Trimming cost V 0 bases and J 4 bases, with 10 bases left between them.

The rearrangement links TRBV29-1 to TRBJ2-5; TRBD1 aligns across 9 bases. The V gene's germline CDR1 is SQVTM and CDR2 ANQGSEA. The CDR3 contains 13 residues. After removal of 6 bases from V and 5 bases from J, the junction contained 7 bases not matched to a gene. In DNA, the CDR3 is TGCAGCGTCGGATACAGGGGGCTGGAGACCCAGTACTTC. It specifies CSVGYRGLETQYF.